Below are 7 T cell receptor beta chains sequenced from a single sample in a study of blood T cell repertoires in COVID-19 (dated by TCRdb to 2018 to 2021). Libraries came from the immunoSEQ multiplex PCR assay. The clones in this table, taken by TCRdb from immuneACCESS, are in-frame only. Not every clone is retained; where verified, under half of the shortfall comes from an unresolved V gene, and the cause of the rest is unknown. The sample table records roughly 230,000 clones; about 85% of these occur just once. The ten largest clones add up to 6.6% of the sample. The sequenced material came from PBMCs or T cells enriched from blood (not recorded which). These receptors were taken from a woman aged 50 to 60 who had been exposed to COVID-19.

V is TRBV21-1 and J is TRBJ1-5; no check of the table's D call, TRBD1, against the DNA was made. TRBV21-1 is reported as a pseudogene. The CDR3 covers 19 residues. This chain's CDR3 is CASSNEGQGTLNSNQPQHF. The CDR3 DNA is TGTGCCAGCAGCAATGAAGGACAGGGTACCCTCAATAGCAATCAGCCCCAGCATTTT.

This clone has only a few counts. V and J are TRBV5-1 and TRBJ2-1; 9 positions agree with TRBD2. This CDR3 has 15 residues. The J segment lost 6 bases and the V segment lost 0 bases, leaving 4 bases of the junction unmatched. Germline V gene sequence: CDR1 SGHRS, CDR2 YFSETQ. CDR3 nucleotides: TGCGCCAGCAGCTTGGCCGCTAGCGGGGTCAATGAGCAGTTCTTC. It is translated as CASSLAASGVNEQFF.

This rearrangement joins TRBV25-1 to TRBJ1-2, with 8 bases fitting TRBD1. Germline V lookup: CDR1 MGHDK, CDR2 SYGVNS. V was clipped by 3 bases and J by 4 bases; unmatched bases: 4. The CDR3 consists of 14 residues. The CDR3 loop reads CASSDSGGGYGYTF. The CDR3 nucleotides are TGTGCCAGCAGTGATTCAGGGGGCGGCTATGGCTACACCTTC.

This chain uses TRBV12-3 or TRBV12-4 with TRBJ2-1; D not resolved. Between the trimmed V and J ends, which lost 6 bases and 12 bases, there was a span of 12 bases. The CDR3 totals 11 residues. The CDR3 sequence: CASSNSRRQFF. The DNA for the CDR3 is TGTGCCAGCAGCAATAGCAGACGGCAGTTCTTC.

This clone was seen once. The V and J genes are TRBV27 and TRBJ1-4; no definite D call. Germline-derived CDR1 and CDR2 are MNHEY and SMNVEV (reference sequence). The CDR3 spans 15 residues. V lost 8 bases to trimming and J lost 0 bases, with 13 bases between them. The CDR3 DNA sequence: TGTGCCAGCTCAACACAGATTGCAACTAATGAAAAACTGTTTTTT. This sequence encodes CASSTQIATNEKLFF.

The chain combines TRBV19 with TRBJ1-3; TRBD1 is a possible D gene (5 bases). V dropped 10 bases and J dropped 2 bases, with 15 bases sitting between them. Looked up from germline, CDR1 is LNHDA and CDR2 is SQIVND (reference sequence). This CDR3 spans 14 amino acids. The CDR3 DNA reads as TGTGCCACCCTCCAGCAGGGTACTGGAAACACCATATATTTT. Its protein is CATLQQGTGNTIYF.

The chain joins TRBV5-4 to TRBJ2-7; 7 bases align to TRBD2. CDR3 length equals 14 residues. Germline CDR1 reads SGHNT; CDR2 reads YYREEE (reference sequence). V shed 4 bases and J 5 bases; nucleotides not matched to a gene: 9. CDR3 region: CASSREAGSDEQYF. For the CDR3, the DNA is TGTGCCAGCAGCCGGGAGGCCGGGAGCGACGAGCAGTACTTC.